This T cell receptor (beta chain) comes out of a study of early T cells in non-severe SARS-CoV-2 infection. The overall study: Sequencing used unsorted whole-blood bulk RNA, so chains lack pairing.

Attachment of unique molecular identifiers was made to individual cDNA molecules. Each CDR3 protein is one row after TCRdb ran MiXCR on the 5' RACE reads. The sample shows around 99,000 distinct CDR3 sequences, around 16% of them seen only once. Germline CDR1 reads SQVTM; CDR2 reads ANQGSEA. The CDR3 spans 12 residues. V lost 7 bases to trimming and J lost 5 bases, with 11 bases between them. The receptor comes from an adult who was a healthcare worker with PCR-confirmed SARS-CoV-2 infection or an uninfected control (not recorded which). The chain recombines TRBV29-1 with TRBJ2-2, with D unclear. The input for sequencing was whole blood, taken at baseline. The CDR3 DNA is TGCAGCGCCGGAAGATTAACCGGGGAGCTGTTTTTT. Protein: CSAGRLTGELFF.